This T cell receptor beta chain was sequenced for a study of glioma-infiltrating T cells after dendritic cell vaccination. Study findings and constraints: Only a small number of patients had complete blood and tumor samples.

This clone was seen a handful of times. Its specificity is unknown. Time point described: after dendritic cell vaccination, including at tumor progression/relapse. Input was approximately 2.1 ug genomic DNA, or all available if less. The method was immunoSEQ multiplex PCR; TCRdb's version includes in-frame clones alone and lacks a portion of them. The sample carries approximately 60,000 clones, roughly nine tenths recorded once. The specimen was blood, collected after dendritic cell vaccination. The clonotype comes from a human donor with glioblastoma.

The CDR3 spells CASPGTGRTGELFF. DNA for the CDR3: TGTGCCTCCCCCGGGACAGGGCGGACCGGGGAGCTGTTTTTT. J is TRBJ2-2 and V is TRBV30; 9 bases fit TRBD1. CDR3 size: 14 residues. Trimming removed 7 bases from V and 5 bases from J; junction bases left unmatched: 8. Per the germline V gene, CDR1 is GTSNPN and CDR2 is SVGIG (reference sequence).